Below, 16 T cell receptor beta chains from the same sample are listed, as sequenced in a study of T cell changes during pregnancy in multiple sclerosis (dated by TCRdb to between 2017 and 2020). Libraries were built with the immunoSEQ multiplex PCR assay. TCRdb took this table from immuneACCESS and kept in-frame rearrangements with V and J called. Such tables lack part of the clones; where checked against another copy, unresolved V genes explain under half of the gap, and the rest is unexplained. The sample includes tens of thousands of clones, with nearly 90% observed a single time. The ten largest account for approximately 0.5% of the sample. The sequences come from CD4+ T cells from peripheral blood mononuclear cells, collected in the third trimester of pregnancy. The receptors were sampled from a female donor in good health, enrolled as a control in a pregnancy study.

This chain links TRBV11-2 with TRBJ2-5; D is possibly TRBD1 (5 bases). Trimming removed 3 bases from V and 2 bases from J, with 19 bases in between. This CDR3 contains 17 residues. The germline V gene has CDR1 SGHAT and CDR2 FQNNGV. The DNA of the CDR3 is TGTGCCAGCAGCTTCGGCGGACAAGTGATAAAACAAGAGACCCAGTACTTC. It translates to CASSFGGQVIKQETQYF.

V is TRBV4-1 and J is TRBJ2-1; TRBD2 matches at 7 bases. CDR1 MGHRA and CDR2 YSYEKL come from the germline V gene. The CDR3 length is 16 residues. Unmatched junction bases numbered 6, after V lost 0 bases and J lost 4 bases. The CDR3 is CASSQDSSGVYNEQFF. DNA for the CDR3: TGCGCCAGCAGCCAAGACTCCAGCGGGGTATACAATGAGCAGTTCTTC.

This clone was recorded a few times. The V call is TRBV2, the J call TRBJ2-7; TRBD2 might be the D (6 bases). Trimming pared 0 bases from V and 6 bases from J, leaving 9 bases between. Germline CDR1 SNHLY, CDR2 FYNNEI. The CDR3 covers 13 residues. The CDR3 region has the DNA TGTGCCAGCAGTGAAGCCTCCGGGGGCGAGCAGTACTTC. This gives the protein CASSEASGGEQYF.

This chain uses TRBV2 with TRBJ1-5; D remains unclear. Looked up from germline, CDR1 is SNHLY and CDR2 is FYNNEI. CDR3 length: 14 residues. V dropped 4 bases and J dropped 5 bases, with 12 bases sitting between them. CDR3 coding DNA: TGTGCCAGCAGTGTTGGAGGCGGGGATCAGCCCCAGCATTTT. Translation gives CASSVGGGDQPQHF.

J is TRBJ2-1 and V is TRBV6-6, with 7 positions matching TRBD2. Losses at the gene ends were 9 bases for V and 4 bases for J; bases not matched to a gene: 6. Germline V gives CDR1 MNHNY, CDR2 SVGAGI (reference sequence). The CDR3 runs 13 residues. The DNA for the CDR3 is TGTGCCAGTTGGCGGGAGCCTTACAATGAGCAGTTCTTC. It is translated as CASWREPYNEQFF.

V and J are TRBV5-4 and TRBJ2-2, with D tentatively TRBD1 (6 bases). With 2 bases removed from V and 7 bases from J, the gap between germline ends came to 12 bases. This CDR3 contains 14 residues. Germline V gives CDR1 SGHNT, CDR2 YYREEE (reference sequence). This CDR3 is CASSLQGRDGELFF. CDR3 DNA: TGTGCCAGCAGCTTACAGGGACGCGACGGGGAGCTGTTTTTT.

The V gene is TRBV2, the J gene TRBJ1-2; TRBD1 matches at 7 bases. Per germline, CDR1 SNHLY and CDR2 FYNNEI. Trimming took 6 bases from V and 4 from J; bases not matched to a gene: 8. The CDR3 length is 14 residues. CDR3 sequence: CASRTAGQSYGYTF. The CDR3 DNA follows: TGTGCCAGCAGGACGGCGGGACAGAGCTATGGCTACACCTTC.

CDR3 sequence reads: CSVVLLQGGNQPQHF. In nucleotides, the CDR3 is TGCAGCGTTGTTTTATTACAGGGTGGCAATCAGCCCCAGCATTTT. The rearrangement joins TRBV29-1 to TRBJ1-5; D possibly corresponds to TRBD1 (6 bases). The CDR3 spans 15 residues. Trimming removed 4 bases from V and 2 bases from J, with 15 bases in between. The germline gives CDR1 SQVTM, CDR2 ANQGSEA. Full variable domain (missing parts from reference TRBV29-1 and TRBJ1-5): SAVISQKPSRDICQRGTSLTIQCQVDSQVTMMFWYRQQPGQSLTLIATANQGSEATYESGFVIDKFPISRPNLTFSTLTVSNMSPEDSSIYLCSVVLLQGGNQPQHFGDGTRLSIL.

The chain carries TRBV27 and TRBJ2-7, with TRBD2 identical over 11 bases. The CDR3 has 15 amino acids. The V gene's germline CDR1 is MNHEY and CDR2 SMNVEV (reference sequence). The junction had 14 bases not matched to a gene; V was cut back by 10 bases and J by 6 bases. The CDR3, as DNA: TGTGCCACCCTAAACCACGCTAGCGGGAGGATCGAGCAGTACTTC. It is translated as CATLNHASGRIEQYF.

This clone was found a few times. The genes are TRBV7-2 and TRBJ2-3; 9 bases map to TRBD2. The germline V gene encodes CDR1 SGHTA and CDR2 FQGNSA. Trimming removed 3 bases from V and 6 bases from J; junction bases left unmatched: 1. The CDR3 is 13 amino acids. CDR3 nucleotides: TGTGCCAGCAGCTTTCTAGCGGGGGATACGCAGTATTTT. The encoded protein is CASSFLAGDTQYF.

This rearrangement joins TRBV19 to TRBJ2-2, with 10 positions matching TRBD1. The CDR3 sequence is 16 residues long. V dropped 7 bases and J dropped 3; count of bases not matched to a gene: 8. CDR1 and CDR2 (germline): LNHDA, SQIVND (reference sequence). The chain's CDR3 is CASTLRTGGDTGELFF. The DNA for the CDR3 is TGTGCCAGTACCCTCCGGACAGGGGGGGACACCGGGGAGCTGTTTTTT.

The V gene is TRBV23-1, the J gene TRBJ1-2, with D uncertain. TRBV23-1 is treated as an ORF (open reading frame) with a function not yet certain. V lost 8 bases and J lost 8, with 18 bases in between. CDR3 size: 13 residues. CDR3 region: CASGFPWARGYTF. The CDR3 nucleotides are TGCGCCAGCGGGTTTCCTTGGGCGCGAGGCTACACCTTC.

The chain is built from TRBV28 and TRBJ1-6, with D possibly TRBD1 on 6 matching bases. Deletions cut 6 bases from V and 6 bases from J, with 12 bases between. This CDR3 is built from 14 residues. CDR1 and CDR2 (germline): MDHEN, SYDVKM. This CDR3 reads CASRAGTFNSPLHF. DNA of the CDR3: TGTGCCAGCAGGGCCGGGACATTTAATTCACCCCTCCACTTT. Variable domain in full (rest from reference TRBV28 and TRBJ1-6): DVKVTQSSRYLVKRTGEKVFLECVQDMDHENMFWYRQDPGLGLRLIYFSYDVKMKEKGDIPEGYSVSREKKERFSLILESASTNQTSMYLCASRAGTFNSPLHFGNGTRLTVT.

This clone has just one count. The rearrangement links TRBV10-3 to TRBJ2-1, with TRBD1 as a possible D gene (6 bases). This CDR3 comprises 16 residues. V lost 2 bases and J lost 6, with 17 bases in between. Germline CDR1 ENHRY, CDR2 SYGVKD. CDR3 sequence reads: CAISERTADGSNEQFF. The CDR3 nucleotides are TGTGCCATCAGTGAGAGGACAGCTGATGGTTCCAATGAGCAGTTCTTC.

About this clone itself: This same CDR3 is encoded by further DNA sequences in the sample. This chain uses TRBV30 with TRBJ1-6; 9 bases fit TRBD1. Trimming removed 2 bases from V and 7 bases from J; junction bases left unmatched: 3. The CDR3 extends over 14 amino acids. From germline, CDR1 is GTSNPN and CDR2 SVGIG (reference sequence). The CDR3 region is CAWSRGQGNSPLHF. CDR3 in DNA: TGTGCCTGGAGTAGGGGACAGGGAAATTCACCCCTCCACTTT.

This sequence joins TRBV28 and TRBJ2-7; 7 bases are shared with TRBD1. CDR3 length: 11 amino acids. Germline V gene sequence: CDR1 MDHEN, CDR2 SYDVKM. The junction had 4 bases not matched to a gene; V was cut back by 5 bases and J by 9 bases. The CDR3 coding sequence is TGTGCCAGCAGTCTCGGGACAGCGCAGTACTTC. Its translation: CASSLGTAQYF.